Listed below are T cell receptor beta chains from one sample, sequenced in a study of neurological immune-mediated disorders. From the 5' RACE reads, TCRdb called clonotypes with MiXCR, one entry per CDR3 protein. This sample has more than 30,000 distinct CDR3 sequences; approximately 4.1% occur once, and the top ten carry 20% to 25%. The specimen sequenced was CD4+ T cells from blood. These receptor sequences come from a woman aged 35 to 49 in good health. Each CDR3 is given with its conserved first and last residue. A D gene is named only where the DNA matches it firmly. Size is stated for part of the rows, as once, few or many counts, or as a class when the clone is expanded.

d_call	j_call	v_call	clone_size	cdr3_aa	cdr3_nt
NA	TRBJ1-2	TRBV20-1	medium-sized	CSAPRDNYGYTF	TGCAGTGCGCCCAGGGATAACTATGGCTACACCTTC
NA	TRBJ1-1	TRBV5-1	many	CASSLAWGANTEAFF	TGCGCCAGCAGCTTGGCCTGGGGCGCGAACACTGAAGCTTTCTTT
NA	TRBJ1-1	TRBV12-5	many	CASGLVHGGPTEAFF	TGTGCTAGTGGTTTGGTACATGGGGGGCCCACTGAAGCTTTCTTT
NA	TRBJ2-4	TRBV21-1	many	CASSAWGRGGQNIQYF	TGTGCCAGCAGCGCCTGGGGACGGGGGGGACAGAACATTCAGTACTTC
NA	TRBJ2-6	TRBV12-3/TRBV12-4	many	CASSLSGANVLTF	TGTGCCAGCAGTTTATCCGGGGCCAACGTCCTGACTTTC
NA	TRBJ2-1	TRBV6-2/TRBV6-3	many	CASSQTYNEQFF	TGTGCCAGCAGTCAGACTTACAATGAGCAGTTCTTC
NA	TRBJ1-6	TRBV20-1	many	CSARQTGRGNSPLHF	TGCAGTGCTAGGCAGACGGGCCGAGGAAATTCACCCCTCCACTTT
NA	TRBJ2-1	TRBV6-5	many	CASSYRGRRGNYEQFF	TGTGCCAGCAGTTACCGGGGGCGGCGGGGGAATTATGAGCAGTTCTTC
NA	TRBJ1-4	TRBV9	many	CASSAAGQRNEKLFF	TGTGCCAGCAGCGCAGCCGGACAGCGCAATGAAAAACTGTTTTTT
NA	TRBJ2-5	TRBV5-1	many	CASSSTALGTQYF	TGCGCCAGCAGCTCGACAGCCCTGGGGACCCAGTACTTC
NA	TRBJ2-6	TRBV7-9	NA	CAGCWAGANVLTF	TGTGCCGGGTGTTGGGCTGGGGCCAACGTCCTGACTTTC
NA	TRBJ1-4	TRBV20-1	many	CSFLGEGDEKLFF	TGCAGTTTCTTAGGGGAGGGGGATGAAAAACTGTTTTTT
NA	TRBJ1-4	TRBV28	many	CASSAPGPTNEKLFF	TGTGCCAGCAGCGCCCCAGGGCCAACTAATGAAAAACTGTTTTTT
NA	TRBJ2-7	TRBV20-1	many	CSATRDLAVYEQYF	TGCAGTGCTACTCGGGACCTGGCAGTCTACGAGCAGTACTTC
NA	TRBJ1-2	TRBV5-1	many	CASSSELVGGYTF	TGCGCCAGCAGCTCGGAACTAGTTGGGGGCTACACCTTC
NA	TRBJ1-1	TRBV12-3/TRBV12-4	many	CASSLDGLNTEAFF	TGTGCCAGCAGTTTGGACGGCCTGAACACTGAAGCTTTCTTT
NA	TRBJ1-6	TRBV7-6	many	CASSPRGSRIDNSPLHF	TGTGCCAGCAGCCCTCGCGGGAGCAGGATTGACAATTCACCCCTCCACTTT
TRBD1	TRBJ2-7	TRBV7-9	many	CASSSRTGGEQYF	TGTGCCAGCAGCTCGCGGACAGGGGGCGAGCAGTACTTC
TRBD2	TRBJ2-2	TRBV5-1	many	CASSLKAGDTGELFF	TGCGCCAGCAGCTTAAAAGCGGGAGACACCGGGGAGCTGTTTTTT
NA	TRBJ2-1	TRBV5-1	many	CASRKADGFRDEQFF	TGCGCCAGCCGTAAGGCGGATGGGTTTAGGGATGAGCAGTTCTTC
NA	TRBJ1-1	TRBV7-2	many	CASSFNPGENTEAFF	TGTGCCAGCAGCTTTAACCCGGGCGAGAACACTGAAGCTTTCTTT
NA	TRBJ2-3	TRBV5-1	many	CASSLVPGTAVTDTQYF	TGCGCCAGCAGCTTGGTACCCGGGACTGCAGTCACAGATACGCAGTATTTT
TRBD2	TRBJ2-3	TRBV5-1	many	CASSLRGVGTDTQYF	TGCGCCAGCAGCTTGCGGGGGGTAGGCACAGATACGCAGTATTTT
TRBD2	TRBJ2-1	TRBV5-6	many	CASSVAGGPYNEQFF	TGTGCCAGCAGCGTAGCGGGGGGTCCCTACAATGAGCAGTTCTTC
NA	TRBJ2-7	TRBV20-1	many	CSASIQVYSYEQYF	TGCAGTGCTAGTATACAGGTTTACTCCTACGAGCAGTACTTC
NA	TRBJ2-2	TRBV5-5	many	CASSPGANTGELFF	TGTGCCAGCAGCCCGGGGGCGAACACCGGGGAGCTGTTTTTT
NA	TRBJ1-1	TRBV30	many	CAWSVRRNTEAFF	TGTGCCTGGAGTGTCCGGAGGAACACTGAAGCTTTCTTT
NA	TRBJ2-1	TRBV5-1	many	CASSLEQPPYNEQFF	TGCGCCAGCAGCTTGGAACAGCCTCCATACAATGAGCAGTTCTTC
NA	TRBJ2-1	TRBV28	many	CASSFVSDGSSYNEQFF	TGTGCCAGCAGTTTTGTGTCGGACGGGAGCTCCTACAATGAGCAGTTCTTC
NA	TRBJ1-1	TRBV10-2	many	CAGGLGGNTEAFF	TGCGCCGGGGGCTTGGGGGGGAACACTGAAGCTTTCTTT
TRBD1	TRBJ2-3	TRBV12-3/TRBV12-4	many	CASSFGAAGGSGTDTQYF	TGTGCCAGCAGTTTCGGGGCTGCAGGGGGTTCGGGCACAGATACGCAGTATTTT
TRBD2	TRBJ2-5	TRBV4-2	many	CASGSSGLQETQYF	TGTGCCAGCGGTAGTAGCGGGTTACAAGAGACCCAGTACTTC
NA	TRBJ2-4	TRBV5-1	many	CASSLVGLVAKNIQYF	TGCGCCAGCAGCTTGGTAGGGTTAGTTGCCAAAAACATTCAGTACTTC
NA	TRBJ2-1	TRBV27	many	CASSTSGQIFNEQFF	TGTGCCAGCTCGACTTCGGGACAAATATTCAATGAGCAGTTCTTC
NA	TRBJ1-5	TRBV25-1	many	CASSEDRPGSNQPQHF	TGTGCCAGCAGTGAAGATCGGCCGGGCTCCAATCAGCCCCAGCATTTT
TRBD1	TRBJ2-7	TRBV29-1	many	CSVEGQVGEQYF	TGCAGCGTTGAGGGACAGGTCGGCGAGCAGTACTTC
NA	TRBJ2-1	TRBV5-1	many	CASREREGYNEQFF	TGCGCCAGCAGAGAGCGAGAGGGGTACAATGAGCAGTTCTTC
NA	TRBJ2-1	TRBV14	many	CASSKRGLTYNEQFF	TGTGCCAGCAGCAAGAGGGGACTCACCTACAATGAGCAGTTCTTC
NA	TRBJ2-3	TRBV5-1	few	CASSRSGPRATDTQYF	TGCGCCAGCAGCCGGAGCGGCCCCCGAGCCACAGATACGCAGTATTTT
NA	TRBJ2-1	TRBV28	many	CASSPGGTIYNEQFF	TGTGCCAGCAGCCCCGGGGGGACAATCTACAATGAGCAGTTCTTC
NA	TRBJ1-5	TRBV6-1	many	CASSEGGPQHF	TGTGCCAGCAGTGAAGGGGGGCCCCAGCATTTT
TRBD2	TRBJ2-3	TRBV29-1	many	CSVAGGAGTDTQYF	TGCAGCGTTGCCGGGGGGGCTGGCACAGATACGCAGTATTTT
NA	TRBJ1-2	TRBV6-5	many	CASSYSEGGYTF	TGTGCCAGCAGTTATTCCGAGGGTGGCTACACCTTC
TRBD2	TRBJ2-1	TRBV20-1	many	CSARGGSYLDEQFF	TGCAGTGCTAGAGGCGGGAGCTACCTCGATGAGCAGTTCTTC
NA	TRBJ2-7	TRBV5-1	many	CASSGGQGPYEQYF	TGCGCCAGCAGCGGCGGCCAGGGACCCTACGAGCAGTACTTC
NA	TRBJ1-1	TRBV29-1	many	CSVVGTEAFF	TGCAGCGTTGTTGGCACTGAAGCTTTCTTT
NA	TRBJ1-1	TRBV20-1	many	CSASQVNTEAFF	TGCAGTGCTAGTCAGGTGAACACTGAAGCTTTCTTT
NA	TRBJ2-3	TRBV27	many	CASSFTRTDTQYF	TGTGCCAGCAGTTTTACCCGCACAGATACGCAGTATTTT